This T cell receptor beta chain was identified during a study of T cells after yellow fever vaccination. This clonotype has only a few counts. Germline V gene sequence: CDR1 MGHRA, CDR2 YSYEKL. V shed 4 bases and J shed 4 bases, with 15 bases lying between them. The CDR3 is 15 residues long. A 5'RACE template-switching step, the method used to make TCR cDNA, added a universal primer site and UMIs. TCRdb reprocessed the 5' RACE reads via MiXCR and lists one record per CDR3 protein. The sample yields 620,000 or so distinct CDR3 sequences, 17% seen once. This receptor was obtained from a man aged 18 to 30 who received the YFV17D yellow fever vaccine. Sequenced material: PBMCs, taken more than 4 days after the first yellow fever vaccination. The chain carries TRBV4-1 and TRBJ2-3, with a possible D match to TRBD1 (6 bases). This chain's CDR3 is CASSRRGAGADTQYF. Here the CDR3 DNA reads TGCGCCAGCAGCCGAAGAGGGGCAGGGGCAGATACGCAGTATTTT.